The 12 T cell receptor beta chains in this list originate from one sample, sequenced in a study of beta chain features in type 1 diabetes. Isolated RNA was reverse transcribed in full, so expressed TCRB transcripts were sequenced. The table came from immunoSEQ multiplex PCR; TCRdb's copy has only in-frame clones and leaves some out. Of 200,000 to 250,000 clones in the sample, roughly two thirds were seen once. The sample consisted of naive CD4+ T cells from blood. These receptors were collected from a man under 40 in good health.

This clone was seen only a few times. V is TRBV7-9 and J is TRBJ2-1, with TRBD1 identical over 11 bases. The germline V gene has CDR1 SEHNR and CDR2 FQNEAQ (reference sequence). V lost 5 bases and J lost 4; bases outside the gene matches: 4. There are 15 residues in the CDR3. CDR3 sequence: CASSTGTGGYNEQFF. The CDR3 DNA reads TGTGCCAGCAGCACCGGGACAGGGGGATACAATGAGCAGTTCTTC.

The rearrangement links TRBV29-1 to TRBJ2-5; D possibly corresponds to TRBD1 (5 bases). The CDR3 is 13 residues long. Germline lookup yields CDR1 SQVTM and CDR2 ANQGSEA. V was pared by 6 bases and J by 2 bases, with 13 bases between. The CDR3 region has the DNA TGCAGCGTACCGGTGGGGCAACAAGAGACCCAGTACTTC. Protein sequence: CSVPVGQQETQYF.

CDR3 nucleotides: TGTGCCAGCAGTACTAACTACGAGCAGTACTTC. Translating gives CASSTNYEQYF. The chain combines TRBV2 with TRBJ2-7; no reliable D call. This CDR3 spans 11 amino acids. Germline-derived CDR1 and CDR2 are SNHLY and FYNNEI. V lost 5 bases, J lost 3 bases, and 5 bases lay in between.

This rearrangement joins TRBV30 to TRBJ1-5, with D unresolved. Trimming stripped 1 base from V and 4 bases from J, with 8 bases between. This CDR3 is 13 amino acids long. In germline, CDR1 is GTSNPN, CDR2 SVGIG (reference sequence). The CDR3 DNA follows: TGTGCCTGGAGTGGGCAGACAAATCAGCCCCAGCATTTT. As protein: CAWSGQTNQPQHF.

This rearrangement joins TRBV7-2 to TRBJ2-3, with 9 bases that match TRBD2. Germline CDR1 is SGHTA and CDR2 is FQGNSA. The CDR3 runs to 14 residues. Trimming cost V 1 base and J 6 bases; bases outside gene matches: 2. DNA of the CDR3: TGTGCCAGCAGCTTAGTCCTAGCGGGGGATACGCAGTATTTT. The encoded protein is CASSLVLAGDTQYF.

A single count supports this clone. The rearrangement joins TRBV4-3 to TRBJ2-3; 9 nucleotides line up with TRBD1. V was clipped by 4 bases and J by 3 bases; unmatched bases: 5. Germline CDR1 reads LGHNA; CDR2 reads YSLEER. There are 15 residues in the CDR3. CDR3 DNA sequence: TGCGCCAGCAGCCTACAGGGGGCTTCGACAGATACGCAGTATTTT. Its protein product is CASSLQGASTDTQYF.

The chain couples TRBV14 to TRBJ2-3, with D uncertain. The CDR3 is made up of 11 amino acids. Germline loops: CDR1 SGHDN, CDR2 FVKESK. Trimming removed 8 bases from V and 5 bases from J, with 8 bases in between. The CDR3, as DNA: TGTGCCAGCGGACGAAGAGATACGCAGTATTTT. As protein: CASGRRDTQYF.

This chain uses TRBV29-1 with TRBJ2-1; 9 nucleotides line up with TRBD1. Losses at the gene ends were 7 bases for V and 7 bases for J; bases not matched to a gene: 11. This CDR3 is 14 amino acids long. Germline CDR1 is SQVTM and CDR2 is ANQGSEA. The DNA of the CDR3 is TGCAGCGCTAGGGGACAGGGAAGGGGGAATGAGCAGTTCTTC. This encodes CSARGQGRGNEQFF.

The rearrangement joins TRBV30 to TRBJ1-1; D gene ambiguous. Germline V CDR1 and CDR2: GTSNPN, SVGIG (reference sequence). The CDR3 totals 15 residues. V shed 3 bases and J shed 0 bases, with 14 bases lying between them. CDR3 nucleotide sequence: TGTGCCTGGAGGGGCGCGAAGTATATGAACACTGAAGCTTTCTTT. Its protein is CAWRGAKYMNTEAFF.

The chain couples TRBV29-1 to TRBJ1-5; TRBD1 aligns across 7 bases. CDR1 and CDR2 (germline): SQVTM, ANQGSEA. V lost 6 bases and J lost 2; bases outside the gene matches: 7. This CDR3 has 14 residues. The CDR3 DNA sequence: TGCAGCGTCTCGAGGGGGCAGGGCAATCAGCCCCAGCATTTT. This sequence encodes CSVSRGQGNQPQHF.

In nucleotides, the CDR3 is TGCGCCAGCAGCCAAGCCCACCGACAGGGCCGGGGCGAGCAGTACTTC. Translation gives CASSQAHRQGRGEQYF. This rearrangement joins TRBV4-3 to TRBJ2-7, with TRBD1 matching over 7 bases. From germline, CDR1 is LGHNA and CDR2 YSLEER. V gave up 1 base and J gave up 6 bases; unmatched junction bases: 12. The CDR3 runs 16 residues.

This clone has a handful of counts. The gene calls are TRBV14 and TRBJ2-7, with D maybe TRBD1 (6 bases). Per germline, CDR1 SGHDN and CDR2 FVKESK. V was cut by 2 bases and J by 6 bases, with 17 bases left in between. The CDR3 consists of 15 residues. The CDR3 sequence is CASSQNLGAGAEQYF. CDR3 bases: TGTGCCAGCAGCCAAAACTTGGGGGCAGGTGCCGAGCAGTACTTC.